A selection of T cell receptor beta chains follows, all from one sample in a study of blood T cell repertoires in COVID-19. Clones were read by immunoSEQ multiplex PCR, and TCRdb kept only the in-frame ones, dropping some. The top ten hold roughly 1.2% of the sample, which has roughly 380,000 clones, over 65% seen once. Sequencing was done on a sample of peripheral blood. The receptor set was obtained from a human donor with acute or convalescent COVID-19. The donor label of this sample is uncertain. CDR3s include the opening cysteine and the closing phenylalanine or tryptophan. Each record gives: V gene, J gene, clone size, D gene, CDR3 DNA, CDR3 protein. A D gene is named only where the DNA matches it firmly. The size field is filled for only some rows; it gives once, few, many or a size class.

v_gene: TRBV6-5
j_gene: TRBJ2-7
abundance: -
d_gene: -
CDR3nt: TGTGCCAACAGAAGCGGACCACCTCGCTACGAGCAGTACTTC
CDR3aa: CANRSGPPRYEQYF

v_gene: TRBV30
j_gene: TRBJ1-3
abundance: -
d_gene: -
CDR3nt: TGTGCCTGGAGCGCCGGTTCTCGAAACACCATATATTTT
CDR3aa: CAWSAGSRNTIYF

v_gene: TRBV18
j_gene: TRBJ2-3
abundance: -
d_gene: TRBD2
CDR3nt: TGTGCCAGCTCATCCAAAACTAGCGGGAGGGCCCCAGATACGCAGTATTTT
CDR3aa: CASSSKTSGRAPDTQYF

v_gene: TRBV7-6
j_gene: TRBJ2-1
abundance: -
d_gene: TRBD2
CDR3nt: TGTGCCAGCAGCTTAGTGGCGGGGGGGCGGAATGAGCAGTTCTTC
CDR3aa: CASSLVAGGRNEQFF

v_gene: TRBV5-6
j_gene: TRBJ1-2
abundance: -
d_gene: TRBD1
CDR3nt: TGTGCCAGCAGCCCCCGGGACAGAGCTAACTATGGCTACACCTTC
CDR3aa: CASSPRDRANYGYTF

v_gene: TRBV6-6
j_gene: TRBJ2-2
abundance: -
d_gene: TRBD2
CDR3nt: TGTGCCAGCAGTCGGCCGGGACTAGCCCACGCCGGGGAGCTGTTTTTT
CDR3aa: CASSRPGLAHAGELFF

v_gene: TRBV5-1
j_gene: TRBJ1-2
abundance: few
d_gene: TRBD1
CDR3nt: TGCGCCAGCAAGGCGACAGGGAGCTATGGCTACACCTTC
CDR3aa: CASKATGSYGYTF

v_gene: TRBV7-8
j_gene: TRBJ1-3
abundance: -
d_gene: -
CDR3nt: TGTGCCAGCAGCTTAAACCGGAACACCATATATTTT
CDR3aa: CASSLNRNTIYF

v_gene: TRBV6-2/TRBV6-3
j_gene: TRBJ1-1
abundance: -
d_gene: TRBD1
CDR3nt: TGTGCCAGCAGTTACTCGATGGGACAGGGGAGAAGAGGGACTGAAGCTTTCTTT
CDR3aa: CASSYSMGQGRRGTEAFF

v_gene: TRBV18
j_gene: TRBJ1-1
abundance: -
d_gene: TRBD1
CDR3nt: TGTGCCAGCTCCCCGGGACAGTTCTCTGAAGCTTTCTTT
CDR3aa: CASSPGQFSEAFF

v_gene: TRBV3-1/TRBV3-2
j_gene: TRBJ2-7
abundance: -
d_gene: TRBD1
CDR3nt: TGTGCCAGCAGCCAAAGGGACAGGGGACCGGATTACTTC
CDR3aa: CASSQRDRGPDYF

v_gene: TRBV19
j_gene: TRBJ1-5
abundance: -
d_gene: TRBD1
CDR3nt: TGTGCCAGTACCGCGACAGGGGGCAATCAGCCCCAGCATTTT
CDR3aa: CASTATGGNQPQHF

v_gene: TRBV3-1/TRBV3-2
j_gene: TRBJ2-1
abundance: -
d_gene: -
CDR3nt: TGTGCCAGCAGTGGGCATGTGTCAAATGAGCAGTTCTTC
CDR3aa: CASSGHVSNEQFF